The clone carrying this TCR beta chain came up a few times. Antigen unknown. The source of the sample is a study of T-cell memory formation after mild COVID-19. About the study: TCR clusters showed largely donor specificity. Whole-study findings and limits: A balance of CD4 and CD8 characterized clones contracting day 15 to 85, whereas later expanders leaned CD4+.

TCR alpha and TCR beta cDNA libraries carrying sample barcodes and UMIs were produced by 5'RACE using constant-segment primers. TCRdb passed the 5' RACE reads through MiXCR, listing each CDR3 protein once. The sample has under 550,000 distinct CDR3 sequences; over 15% are singletons. Material for sequencing was PBMCs or a T cell subset sorted from them (not recorded which). This TCR was recovered from a man aged 18 to 30 who had mild COVID-19 (a few samples of this study predate the infection). Cell type and time point are not known.

The chain's CDR3 is CASSSHGSRDEQYF. The CDR3 DNA reads as TGTGCCAGCAGTTCCCATGGGAGTAGAGACGAGCAGTACTTC. This rearrangement joins TRBV27 to TRBJ2-7; perhaps TRBD2 as D (5 bases). With 4 bases removed from V and 5 bases from J, the gap between germline ends came to 15 bases. There are 14 residues in the CDR3. Looked up from germline, CDR1 is MNHEY and CDR2 is SMNVEV (reference sequence).